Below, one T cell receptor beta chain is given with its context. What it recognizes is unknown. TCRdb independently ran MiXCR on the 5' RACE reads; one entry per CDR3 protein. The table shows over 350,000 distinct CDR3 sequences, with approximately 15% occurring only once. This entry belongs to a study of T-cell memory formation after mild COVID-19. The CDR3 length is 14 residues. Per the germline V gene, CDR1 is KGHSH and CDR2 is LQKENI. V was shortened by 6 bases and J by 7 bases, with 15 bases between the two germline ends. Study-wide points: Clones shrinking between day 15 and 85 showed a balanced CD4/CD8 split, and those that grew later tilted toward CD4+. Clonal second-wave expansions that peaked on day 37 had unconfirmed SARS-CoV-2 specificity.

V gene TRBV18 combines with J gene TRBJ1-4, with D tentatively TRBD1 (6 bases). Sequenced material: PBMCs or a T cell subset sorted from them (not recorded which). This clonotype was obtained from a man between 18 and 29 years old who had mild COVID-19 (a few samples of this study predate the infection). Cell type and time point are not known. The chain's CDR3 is CASSERGPGEKLFF. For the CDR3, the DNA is TGTGCCAGCTCTGAGCGGGGGCCGGGTGAAAAACTGTTTTTT.